The present T cell receptor (beta chain) was sequenced within a study of glioma-infiltrating T cells after dendritic cell vaccination. Across the study: Patients had newly diagnosed or recurrent glioblastoma and received dendritic cell vaccines. Notes on the study in general: Patients with more pretreatment TILs had longer time to progression and survival.

Details on this clone: Its antigen is currently unknown.

All glioblastoma patients lacked an isocitrate dehydrogenase mutation. Input was approximately 2.2 ug genomic DNA, or all available if less. Profiled with immunoSEQ multiplex PCR; TCRdb holds only in-frame clones, not every one. The data hold tens of thousands of clones, with over 75% observed a single time. Trimming took 0 bases from V and 6 from J, leaving 15 bases between them. CDR3 length: 15 amino acids. The germline V gene has CDR1 SGHKS and CDR2 YYEKEE (reference sequence). This material consisted of blood, taken before dendritic cell vaccination. This TCR derives from a human donor with glioblastoma. The chain joins TRBV5-5 to TRBJ1-2; D is perhaps TRBD1 (6 bases). CDR3 in amino acids: CASSLDGQGINGYTF. The CDR3 coding sequence is TGTGCCAGCAGCTTGGATGGGCAGGGGATTAATGGCTACACCTTC.